This T cell receptor beta chain was observed in a study of blood T cell repertoires in COVID-19. Study overall: The United States, Italy and Spain supplied acute and convalescent COVID-19 samples.

Concerning this clone: The sample carries other DNA sequences with the same CDR3.

The CDR3 totals 15 residues. Germline V lookup: CDR1 KGHSH, CDR2 LQKENI. J was trimmed by 4 bases and V by 0 bases; bases with no gene match: 3. Assay: immunoSEQ multiplex PCR; the TCRdb copy retains only in-frame clones and omits some. The sample shows hundreds of thousands of clones, roughly 79% of them seen only once. This chain uses TRBV18 with TRBJ2-5, with TRBD1 identical over 9 bases. The specimen sequenced was peripheral blood. The receptor's source is a woman of 80 years or more with COVID-19, enrolled during active disease. The CDR3 sequence is CASSPPTGGRETQYF. DNA for the CDR3: TGTGCCAGCTCACCACCGACAGGGGGGCGAGAGACCCAGTACTTC.